This T cell receptor beta chain was sequenced during a study of blood T cell repertoires in COVID-19 (dated by TCRdb to 2018 to 2021). For context, the study as a whole: The collaborator samples originated in the United States, Italy and Spain and spanned the acute and convalescent phases of COVID-19. Sample metadata almost always included a de-identified subject ID, COVID-19 status, age in years and sex. The dataset comprised deeply sampled blood TCRbeta repertoires from subjects exposed to, actively infected with, or recovered from COVID-19. Samples came from the ongoing ImmuneRACE study (first 160 participants) plus 1,254 subjects from 6 global collaborators. HLA class I and class II types, where available, came from metadata supplied by the sample provider rather than from assay-based typing. The material from the prospective study consisted of cDNA or gDNA derived from T cells, B-cell-depleted T cells, or PBMCs. The repertoires were released in a freely available public database intended as a resource for research on the immune response to SARS-CoV-2.

As for this clone: Its antigen has not been determined. It has no much larger one-base neighbor in the sample; base qualities were not kept.

The immunoSEQ Assay, a bias-controlled multiplex PCR, was used to amplify TCRbeta CDR3 regions from genomic DNA. Turning to the authors' computational methods: The number of nucleated cells in each sample was estimated by amplification of reference gene primers within the assay. To quantify the absolute abundance of each unique TCRbeta CDR3 rearrangement, sequence reads were collapsed and filtered. Productive Simpson clonality was computed per sample as the square root of Simpson's diversity index over productive rearrangements. TCRdb carries this immuneACCESS record with in-frame sequences only. Its versions omit some clonotypes, under half of them owing to an unresolved V gene in the studies checked, with the rest unexplained. The V and J calls and clone size are taken from that table; D and trimming were inferred from the DNA. For this sample the table gives a few hundred thousand clones, of which around 89% were detected only once. Around 12% of the sample is held by the ten biggest clonotypes.

Points the paper makes about the study in general: How much clinical and demographic metadata was included differed by source and by participant, and the metadata was provided uncurated.

At one collaborating source in Seattle, patients were enrolled during active infection and were followed longitudinally through the course of disease. Each collaborating institution followed its own protocols to collect whole blood in K2EDTA tubes. Collaborator samples were shipped for TCRbeta analysis as frozen whole blood, isolated PBMCs, or DNA extracted from either sample type. For this chain, trimming is 6 bases at the V end and 2 bases at the J end, and the number of junction bases without a gene match is 5. Based on the germline V gene, the CDR1 and CDR2 sequences are MNHEY and SVGAGI. From its cysteine to its phenylalanine, the CDR3 spans 14 amino acids. Just the 42-base CDR3 DNA is kept, in frame starting at base 1.

This receptor was taken from a woman aged 50 to 60 with COVID-19, enrolled during active disease. The sequence is built from TRBV6-5 and TRBJ2-7, with 9 bases aligning to TRBD1. The sequenced material came from peripheral blood. At the DNA level, the sequence is TGTGCCAGCAGGGGGGGGGACAGGGCCTACGAGCAGTACTTC. It translates to CASRGGDRAYEQYF.